Here is one TCR beta chain with its context. The sequenced template was RNA, covering the TCR beta CDR3 region. First-round RT-PCR relied on HTBI primers, and a second-round multiplex PCR came next. TCRdb reanalysed the multiplex PCR reads using MiXCR and keeps one entry per CDR3 protein. This table holds about 700,000 distinct CDR3 sequences, 40% found once. This specimen belongs to a study of Graves' ophthalmopathy and Graves' hyperthyroidism. CDR3 length: 13 amino acids. The V end lost 10 bases, the J end lost 2 bases, and 13 bases lay between the germline ends. Germline CDR1 KGHDR, CDR2 SFDVKD. The V gene is TRBV24-1, the J gene TRBJ2-5; possibly TRBD2 for D (5 bases). Sequenced: peripheral blood. This TCR came from an adult man with Graves' ophthalmopathy. The CDR3 loop reads CATREPLQETQYF. For the CDR3, the DNA is TGTGCCACAAGGGAGCCCTTACAAGAGACCCAGTACTTC.